Presented here are 29 T cell receptor beta chains from one specimen sequenced in a study of response to subunit inactivated influenza vaccine. A single record per CDR3 protein comes from TCRdb applying MiXCR to the RT-PCR reads. The data show around 580,000 distinct CDR3 sequences, 12% to 15% seen once. Source: PBMCs from blood, taken roughly 12 days after vaccination. These TCRs come from a man in his forties or fifties who received an inactivated influenza vaccine.

This clonotype turned up a few times. The chain uses TRBV2 and TRBJ1-6; perhaps TRBD1 as D (6 bases). Germline V gene sequence: CDR1 SNHLY, CDR2 FYNNEI. V was cut by 6 bases and J by 7 bases, with 16 bases left in between. The CDR3 consists of 15 residues. The CDR3 coding sequence is TGTGCCAGCAGGAATAACCGGGGGGCGAATTCACCCCTCCACTTT. It codes for CASRNNRGANSPLHF.

The V and J genes are TRBV19 and TRBJ1-1, with 8 nucleotides matching TRBD1. The germline gives CDR1 LNHDA, CDR2 SQIVND (reference sequence). CDR3 length: 12 residues. The J segment lost 12 bases and the V segment lost 5 bases, leaving 8 bases of the junction unmatched. CDR3 sequence (DNA): TGTGCCAGTAGTCCAGGACAGGGCTCGTCTTTCTTT. It encodes CASSPGQGSSFF.

The chain uses TRBV5-1 and TRBJ1-1, with 12 bases lining up with TRBD1. With 3 bases clipped from V and 3 bases from J, the junction kept 3 bases outside the gene matches. The CDR3 sequence is 15 residues long. Germline V gene lookup returns CDR1 SGHRS and CDR2 YFSETQ. This CDR3 is CASSSGQGAHTEAFF. The CDR3 DNA sequence: TGCGCCAGCAGCTCGGGACAGGGGGCACACACTGAAGCTTTCTTT.

V and J are TRBV28 and TRBJ2-3, with 10 bases fitting TRBD2. The CDR3 is 17 amino acids. Germline CDR1 and CDR2: MDHEN and SYDVKM. The trim removed 3 bases at V and 4 bases at J, leaving 10 bases unmatched. CDR3: CASSLGARAGGADTQYF. CDR3 sequence (DNA): TGTGCCAGCAGTTTGGGCGCGCGAGCGGGAGGGGCAGATACGCAGTATTTT.

This sequence joins TRBV25-1 and TRBJ1-5, with TRBD1 identical over 7 bases. The CDR3 spans 11 residues. Germline trimming cut 2 bases from V and 11 bases from J; bases unmatched to any gene: 0. CDR1 is MGHDK, CDR2 SYGVNS, per germline. The CDR3, as DNA: TGTGCCAGCAGTGAAGGACAGGCCCAGCATTTT. It encodes CASSEGQAQHF.

The chain couples TRBV6-2 or TRBV6-3 to TRBJ1-5; 8 bases map to TRBD1. Germline values: CDR1 MNHEY, CDR2 SVGEGT. Trimming took 1 base from V and 0 from J; bases not matched to a gene: 11. The CDR3 spans 19 residues. CDR3 loop: CASSYYRGKTHVSNQPQHF. The DNA of the CDR3 is TGTGCCAGCAGTTACTACAGGGGGAAAACCCATGTTAGCAATCAGCCCCAGCATTTT.

This clonotype was detected only a few times. The rearrangement links TRBV18 to TRBJ2-5; unclear D gene. The length of the CDR3 is 17 residues. Germline V gene data show CDR1 as KGHSH and CDR2 as LQKENI. Trimming took 6 bases from V and 5 from J, leaving 25 bases between them. CDR3: CASSTSPAGGMIETQYF. CDR3 coding DNA: TGTGCCAGCTCGACCAGTCCGGCAGGCGGAATGATCGAGACCCAGTACTTC.

This sequence joins TRBV5-5 and TRBJ1-1; 9 positions agree with TRBD1. Germline loops: CDR1 SGHKS, CDR2 YYEKEE (reference sequence). The CDR3 covers 16 residues. Trimming cost V 4 bases and J 0 bases; bases outside gene matches: 7. CDR3 amino acids: CASSLGTGRMNTEAFF. CDR3 bases: TGTGCCAGCAGCCTGGGGACAGGGAGGATGAACACTGAAGCTTTCTTT. The full variable domain, with the rest looked up from reference TRBV5-5 and TRBJ1-1, is DAGVTQSPTHLIKTRGQQVTLRCSPISGHKSVSWYQQVLGQGPQFIFQYYEKEERGRGNFPDRFSARQFPNYSSELNVNALLLGDSALYLCASSLGTGRMNTEAFFGQGTRLTVV.

The chain's CDR3 is CASSRDLQGVKVYNEQFF. DNA of the CDR3: TGTGCCAGCTCACGAGACTTACAGGGGGTAAAAGTCTACAATGAGCAGTTCTTC. The chain uses TRBV18 and TRBJ2-1, with 8 bases fitting TRBD1. The CDR3 spans 18 residues. V was pared by 4 bases and J by 3 bases, with 14 bases of the junction left unmatched. Germline loops: CDR1 KGHSH, CDR2 LQKENI.

This clonotype was counted only a few times. This chain links TRBV20-1 with TRBJ2-7, with D possibly matching TRBD1 (8 bases). The germline V gene has CDR1 DFQATT and CDR2 SNEGSKA (reference sequence). CDR3 length: 15 amino acids. V gave up 7 bases and J gave up 6 bases, with 25 bases separating them. Here the CDR3 reads CSVKQGGQGLGEQYF. The CDR3 DNA reads TGCAGTGTAAAACAGGGGGGGCAGGGTTTGGGCGAGCAGTACTTC.

This clonotype was counted many times. The rearrangement uses TRBV2 and TRBJ2-7; 7 bases agree with TRBD1. Germline CDR1 is SNHLY and CDR2 is FYNNEI. There are 14 residues in the CDR3. The V gene end was trimmed by 9 bases and the J gene end by 3 bases; junction bases not matched to a gene: 11. The CDR3 nucleotides are TGTGCCAGTTTATTCGGGACAGACCACTACGAGCAGTACTTC. Translation: CASLFGTDHYEQYF.

V usage is TRBV12-3 or TRBV12-4 and J usage is TRBJ2-7; D may be TRBD1 (6 bases). The CDR3 consists of 15 residues. Deletions cut 7 bases from V and 2 bases from J, with 18 bases between. The CDR3 loop reads CASTTTGTITYEQYF. In nucleotides, the CDR3 is TGTGCCAGCACCACAACCGGGACAATAACCTACGAGCAGTACTTC.

This clonotype occurred many times. This rearrangement joins TRBV7-2 to TRBJ2-7, with TRBD2 matching 11 bases. The CDR3 is made up of 14 amino acids. J gave up 3 bases and V 4 bases, and 2 bases lay outside the gene matches. Germline V gene sequence: CDR1 SGHTA, CDR2 FQGNSA. CDR3 region: CASSSLAGGYEQYF. In nucleotides, the CDR3 is TGTGCCAGCAGCTCCCTAGCGGGAGGCTACGAGCAGTACTTC.

The sample holds a few counts of this clonotype. The V gene is TRBV5-1, the J gene TRBJ1-5, with 9 bases fitting TRBD1. Germline CDR1 SGHRS, CDR2 YFSETQ. CDR3 length: 16 residues. J was trimmed by 0 bases and V by 2 bases; bases with no gene match: 3. In nucleotides, the CDR3 is TGCGCCAGCAGCTTAACAGGGGGCCCTAGCAATCAGCCCCAGCATTTT. Translation: CASSLTGGPSNQPQHF.

V gene TRBV5-1 combines with J gene TRBJ2-5, with D possibly being TRBD1 or TRBD2 (7 bases each). Germline lookup yields CDR1 SGHRS and CDR2 YFSETQ. CDR3 length equals 14 residues. V shed 5 bases and J shed 2 bases, with 13 bases lying between them. The CDR3 protein is CASRSGGVQETQYF. The DNA for the CDR3 is TGCGCCAGCAGATCAGGGGGGGTACAAGAGACCCAGTACTTC.

The sample holds many counts of this clonotype. This sequence joins TRBV28 and TRBJ2-7; TRBD1 matches 9 bases. This CDR3 contains 13 residues. Germline loops: CDR1 MDHEN, CDR2 SYDVKM. V was clipped by 5 bases and J by 3 bases; unmatched bases: 2. The CDR3 nucleotides read TGTGCCAGCAGTGGACAGGGGCACTACGAGCAGTACTTC. It translates to CASSGQGHYEQYF.

This clonotype was observed a handful of times. This chain links TRBV4-3 with TRBJ2-3; 12 bases align to TRBD2. V lost 0 bases to trimming and J lost 7 bases; unmatched junction nucleotides: 14. The germline CDR1 and CDR2 sequences are LGHNA and YSLEER. The CDR3 is 19 residues long. This CDR3 reads CASSQEWTSGMGSANTQYF. The CDR3, as DNA: TGCGCCAGCAGCCAAGAATGGACTAGCGGGATGGGTTCGGCTAATACGCAGTATTTT.

The V gene is TRBV29-1, the J gene TRBJ1-1, with no clear D. The V gene's germline CDR1 is SQVTM and CDR2 ANQGSEA. CDR3 length equals 13 residues. V lost 2 bases to trimming and J lost 1 base, with 8 bases between them. The CDR3 DNA follows: TGCAGCGTTGAATCAGGCAAGAACACTGAAGCTTTCTTT. Amino acid sequence: CSVESGKNTEAFF. The full variable domain, completed using reference TRBV29-1 and TRBJ1-1, is SAVISQKPSRDICQRGTSLTIQCQVDSQVTMMFWYRQQPGQSLTLIATANQGSEATYESGFVIDKFPISRPNLTFSTLTVSNMSPEDSSIYLCSVESGKNTEAFFGQGTRLTVV.

The chain links TRBV19 to TRBJ2-3; D is unclear. V was shortened by 2 bases and J by 4 bases, with 13 bases between the two germline ends. The CDR3 spans 15 residues. Germline V lookup: CDR1 LNHDA, CDR2 SQIVND (reference sequence). The CDR3 nucleotides are TGTGCCAGTAGTATAAAGTCATGGGTGGCAGATACGCAGTATTTT. The encoded protein is CASSIKSWVADTQYF.

This clonotype occurred many times. The chain recombines TRBV4-1 with TRBJ2-2, with 11 positions matching TRBD2. V dropped 3 bases and J dropped 0; count of bases not matched to a gene: 6. This CDR3 contains 18 residues. Per germline, CDR1 MGHRA and CDR2 YSYEKL. CDR3 residues: CASSQGLAVHANTGELFF. CDR3 in DNA: TGCGCCAGCAGCCAGGGACTAGCGGTCCACGCGAACACCGGGGAGCTGTTTTTT.

This clonotype occurred a few times. The chain links TRBV15 to TRBJ2-2; 9 nucleotides agree with TRBD2. The CDR3 loop spans 16 amino acids. V was clipped by 1 base and J by 5 bases; unmatched bases: 5. Germline CDR1 is LNHNV and CDR2 is YYDKDF (reference sequence). CDR3 protein: CATSRGGLAGTGELFF. The CDR3 DNA reads TGTGCCACCAGCAGAGGGGGACTAGCTGGGACCGGGGAGCTGTTTTTT.

This clonotype was counted only a few times. At one boundary the junction diverges from the germline segment, which might be a read error. This chain joins TRBV24-1 and TRBJ2-5, with a possible D match to TRBD2 (6 bases). The CDR3 spans 13 residues. Germline CDR1 and CDR2: KGHDR and SFDVKD. CDR3 in amino acids: CASRGGVAETQYF. CDR3 DNA: TGTGCCTCCAGAGGAGGGGTGGCGGAGACCCAGTACTTC.

At least ten counts were recorded for this clonotype. The chain combines TRBV29-1 with TRBJ2-1, with unresolved D. CDR3 length equals 11 residues. Trimming left V 2 bases short and J 9 bases short, with 8 bases between. Per germline, CDR1 SQVTM and CDR2 ANQGSEA. CDR3 residues: CSVERGGEQFF. The CDR3 coding sequence is TGCAGCGTTGAAAGAGGTGGTGAGCAGTTCTTC.

This chain joins TRBV3-1 and TRBJ2-5; D is unclear. The CDR3 is 14 residues long. The V gene lost 4 bases and the J gene lost 5 bases, with 14 bases spanning the gap. CDR1 is LGHDT, CDR2 YNNKEL, per germline (reference sequence). Here the CDR3 reads CASSPRQVGETQYF. CDR3 nucleotide sequence: TGTGCCAGCAGCCCCCGGCAGGTGGGGGAGACCCAGTACTTC.

The rearrangement uses TRBV5-1 and TRBJ2-7; 10 nucleotides line up with TRBD2. Per germline, CDR1 SGHRS and CDR2 YFSETQ. Trimming at V came to 4 bases and at J to 2 bases, leaving 6 bases not matched to a gene. This CDR3 has 15 residues. As DNA, the CDR3 is TGCGCCAGCAGCCAAGGACTAGCGGATACCTACGAGCAGTACTTC. Translating it yields CASSQGLADTYEQYF.

V usage is TRBV11-2 and J usage is TRBJ1-6; a weak D match, TRBD1 (5 bases). V lost 1 base, J lost 7 bases, and 8 bases lay in between. Per germline, CDR1 SGHAT and CDR2 FQNNGV. CDR3 length: 14 residues. The CDR3 protein is CASSLVGENSPLHF. The CDR3 nucleotides read TGTGCCAGCAGCTTAGTAGGGGAAAATTCACCCCTCCACTTT.

The V gene is TRBV10-3, the J gene TRBJ2-1, with 9 bases that match TRBD2. This CDR3 spans 17 amino acids. V shed 0 bases, J shed 6 bases, and the junction held 9 bases outside the gene matches. Germline values: CDR1 ENHRY, CDR2 SYGVKD. The DNA for the CDR3 is TGTGCCATCAGTGAGTCGATGGCGCGGGGGGGCCCCAATGAGCAGTTCTTC. Translating gives CAISESMARGGPNEQFF.

At least ten counts were recorded for this clonotype. The chain employs TRBV11-2 and TRBJ1-6; the D gene is possibly TRBD1 (5 bases). Germline V gene data show CDR1 as SGHAT and CDR2 as FQNNGV. The CDR3 runs 14 residues. Trimming took 5 bases from V and 14 from J, leaving 19 bases between them. The CDR3 region is CASSPWEGSKALHF. DNA for the CDR3: TGTGCCAGCAGCCCCTGGGAGGGGTCAAAGGCCCTCCACTTT.

The chain employs TRBV20-1 and TRBJ1-2; possible D gene TRBD1, 6 bases. This CDR3 is 17 amino acids long. V dropped 3 bases and J dropped 1 base, with 21 bases sitting between them. Germline CDR1 and CDR2: DFQATT and SNEGSKA (reference sequence). This CDR3 reads CSARGRQALIFNYGYTF. In DNA, the CDR3 is TGCAGTGCTAGGGGACGACAGGCCCTCATCTTTAACTATGGCTACACCTTC.